A single sample gave rise to the 12 T cell receptor beta chains below, sequenced in a study of blood T cell repertoires in COVID-19. The table came from immunoSEQ multiplex PCR; TCRdb's copy has only in-frame clones and leaves some out. The table has approximately 65,000 clones, just over 85% seen once. The sequencing input was peripheral blood. Receptors were obtained from a man aged 40-55 years with acute or convalescent COVID-19.

The J gene is TRBJ2-5, the V gene TRBV16, with a tentative D call TRBD2 (7 bases). CDR1 and CDR2 (germline): KGHSY, FQNENV. V gave up 6 bases and J gave up 4 bases, with 15 bases separating them. The CDR3 has 14 amino acids. This chain's CDR3 is CASSRGRGGETQYF. In DNA, the CDR3 is TGTGCCAGCAGTCGTGGAAGGGGGGGAGAGACCCAGTACTTC.

The chain couples TRBV5-1 to TRBJ2-5; maybe TRBD1 (6 bases). The CDR3 covers 14 residues. V lost 3 bases, J lost 3 bases, and 12 bases lay in between. Germline V gene data show CDR1 as SGHRS and CDR2 as YFSETQ. The CDR3 reads CASSSGTQKETQYF. The CDR3 DNA reads as TGCGCCAGCAGCTCCGGGACACAAAAAGAGACCCAGTACTTC.

The gene calls are TRBV10-3 and TRBJ2-5; 7 bases fit TRBD1. The CDR3 spans 17 residues. Trimming at V came to 0 bases and at J to 1 base, leaving 8 bases not matched to a gene. CDR1 is ENHRY, CDR2 SYGVKD, per germline. The CDR3 sequence: CAISESSDRVLQETQYF. The CDR3 DNA reads as TGTGCCATCAGTGAGTCGAGTGACAGGGTTCTCCAAGAGACCCAGTACTTC.

With respect to this clone: This sample also contains other DNA sequences that code for the same CDR3. V gene TRBV4-1 combines with J gene TRBJ1-5; D gene unclear. This CDR3 is built from 15 residues. Germline CDR1 is MGHRA and CDR2 is YSYEKL. Trimming removed 1 base from V and 2 bases from J, with 9 bases in between. The CDR3 DNA sequence: TGCGCCAGCAGCCAAGTGGCAGAGGGCAATCAGCCCCAGCATTTT. Translating it yields CASSQVAEGNQPQHF.

The chain recombines TRBV24-1 with TRBJ2-3; TRBD2 matches at 7 bases. Germline lookup yields CDR1 KGHDR and CDR2 SFDVKD. The CDR3 totals 15 residues. The V and J ends lost 6 bases and 1 base, in that order; junction bases with no gene match: 6. This chain's CDR3 is CATSRGRGGTDTQYF. CDR3 DNA: TGTGCCACCAGTCGAGGACGGGGGGGCACAGATACGCAGTATTTT.

The chain is built from TRBV2 and TRBJ1-4; D not certain. This CDR3 has 12 amino acids. V was trimmed by 3 bases and J by 8 bases, leaving 7 bases between them. Germline CDR1 SNHLY, CDR2 FYNNEI. The CDR3 sequence: CASSEIQEKLFF. CDR3 DNA: TGTGCCAGCAGTGAGATACAGGAAAAACTGTTTTTT.

In its sample, this clone was seen once. The chain employs TRBV4-1 and TRBJ2-1, with 8 bases lining up with TRBD2. The V gene end was trimmed by 2 bases and the J gene end by 8 bases; junction bases not matched to a gene: 11. Germline CDR1 MGHRA, CDR2 YSYEKL. This CDR3 region has 16 residues. The CDR3 region has the DNA TGCGCCAGCAGCCAACCCCGGCGGGGGGCGGGCGATGAGCAGTTCTTC. Translating it yields CASSQPRRGAGDEQFF.

The V gene is TRBV13, the J gene TRBJ2-1; 10 positions agree with TRBD1. This CDR3 contains 16 residues. Germline V gives CDR1 PRHDT, CDR2 FYEKMQ (reference sequence). Losses at the gene ends were 5 bases for V and 8 bases for J; bases not matched to a gene: 12. The CDR3 DNA reads as TGTGCCAGCAGCACCCTGGGACAGGGGAAACTCGATGAGCAGTTCTTC. The encoded protein is CASSTLGQGKLDEQFF. Filled out from reference TRBV13 and TRBJ2-1, the complete variable domain reads AAGVIQSPRHLIKEKRETATLKCYPIPRHDTVYWYQQGPGQDPQFLISFYEKMQSDKGSIPDRFSAQQFSDYHSELNMSSLELGDSALYFCASSTLGQGKLDEQFFGPGTRLTVL.

The chain combines TRBV5-1 with TRBJ1-5; a possible D gene is TRBD1 (6 bases). V was trimmed by 4 bases and J by 6 bases, leaving 17 bases between them. Looked up from germline, CDR1 is SGHRS and CDR2 is YFSETQ. CDR3 length equals 15 residues. Here the CDR3 reads CASSLGPGEGQPQHF. The CDR3 DNA is TGCGCCAGCAGCCTGGGCCCAGGGGAAGGTCAGCCCCAGCATTTT.

V and J are TRBV11-2 and TRBJ2-7, with 8 bases that match TRBD1. V lost 5 bases and J lost 5; bases outside the gene matches: 2. This CDR3 is built from 12 residues. Germline CDR1 SGHAT, CDR2 FQNNGV. The CDR3: CASSPQGDEQYF. CDR3 DNA sequence: TGTGCCAGCAGCCCACAGGGGGACGAGCAGTACTTC.

This chain uses TRBV6-5 with TRBJ2-7; the match to TRBD1 covers 7 bases. V was pared by 6 bases and J by 6 bases, with 5 bases of the junction left unmatched. The CDR3 length is 12 residues. Germline CDR1 reads MNHEY; CDR2 reads SVGAGI. DNA of the CDR3: TGTGCCAGCAGCCTGACAGGGACCGAGCAGTACTTC. Residues: CASSLTGTEQYF.

This rearrangement joins TRBV25-1 to TRBJ1-5; D ambiguous. The CDR3 totals 18 residues. Trimming removed 2 bases from V and 2 bases from J, with 19 bases in between. Per germline, CDR1 MGHDK and CDR2 SYGVNS. CDR3 bases: TGTGCCAGCAGTGAAGGGCCGGCAGGTTTCCCCGGCAATCAGCCCCAGCATTTT. Translated: CASSEGPAGFPGNQPQHF.